A selection of T cell receptor beta chains follows, all from one sample in a study of vaccination effects on CD4 cells after COVID-19. Produced via immunoSEQ multiplex PCR; TCRdb's table is partial and in-frame only. The sample includes about 58,000 clones, 60% to 85% seen only once; the top ten take 2.5% to 3.5%. Their specific antigens are unknown. This material consisted of CD4+ T cells from PBMCs cultured without peptide, taken before COVID-19 vaccination. The receptor source for this set is a human donor who received a COVID-19 vaccine. Both conserved end residues are part of each CDR3. Each record gives: clone size, J gene, V gene, D gene, CDR3 protein, CDR3 DNA. The D gene is left open where the match is weak. The size field is filled for only some rows; it gives once, few, many or a size class.

>.|TRBJ2-2|TRBV7-2|TRBD2
CASSFRGGGNTGELFF
TGTGCCAGCAGCTTCCGGGGGGGTGGGAACACCGGGGAGCTGTTTTTT
>.|TRBJ1-1|TRBV19|.
CASSIRHGNTEAFF
TGTGCCAGTAGTATACGACATGGGAACACTGAAGCTTTCTTT
>.|TRBJ2-1|TRBV9|TRBD1
CASSVEGAPDGQFF
TGTGCCAGCAGCGTAGAGGGGGCCCCAGACGGGCAGTTCTTC
>.|TRBJ1-1|TRBV6-5|.
CASSTRAGPNTEAFF
TGTGCCAGCAGTACTCGGGCAGGGCCGAACACTGAAGCTTTCTTT
>.|TRBJ1-2|TRBV29-1|.
CSVGRGDENGYTF
TGCAGCGTCGGGCGGGGAGATGAAAATGGCTACACCTTC
>.|TRBJ2-3|TRBV9|TRBD1
CASSAVLTGFGTDTQYF
TGTGCCAGCAGCGCCGTTTTGACAGGGTTCGGCACAGATACGCAGTATTTT
>few|TRBJ1-3|TRBV6-5|.
CASTGGSSNTIYF
TGTGCCAGTACTGGTGGCTCCAGTAACACCATATATTTT
>.|TRBJ1-1|TRBV6-5|.
CASRPQGRSAEAFF
TGTGCCAGCAGACCCCAGGGGCGTAGCGCTGAAGCTTTCTTT
>.|TRBJ1-3|TRBV7-2|.
CASSPGLRSGNTIYF
TGTGCCAGCAGCCCCGGACTCCGATCTGGAAACACCATATATTTT
>.|TRBJ2-1|TRBV7-8|.
CASSSPWGTTRNEQFF
TGTGCCAGCAGCTCCCCATGGGGGACAACCAGGAATGAGCAGTTCTTC
>.|TRBJ1-2|TRBV2|.
CASSGDQGGYTF
TGTGCCAGCAGTGGTGACCAAGGTGGCTACACCTTC
>.|TRBJ2-3|TRBV19|.
CASSAGPSTDTQYF
TGTGCCAGTAGCGCGGGGCCAAGCACAGATACGCAGTATTTT
>.|TRBJ2-2|TRBV5-1|.
CASSLGAIRGELFF
TGCGCCAGCAGCCTAGGGGCTATTCGGGGGGAGCTGTTTTTT
>.|TRBJ1-1|TRBV18|.
CASSQGPYTEAFF
TGTGCCAGCTCACAGGGCCCTTACACTGAAGCTTTCTTT
>.|TRBJ2-2|TRBV9|.
CASSVAGETNTGELFF
TGTGCCAGCAGCGTAGCTGGTGAGACAAACACCGGGGAGCTGTTTTTT
>.|TRBJ1-4|TRBV7-9|TRBD1
CASSKTGVKEKLFF
TGTGCCAGCAGCAAGACAGGGGTGAAGGAAAAACTGTTTTTT
>.|TRBJ1-3|TRBV30|.
CAWSRGAYGNTIYF
TGTGCCTGGTCTAGGGGGGCTTACGGAAACACCATATATTTT
>.|TRBJ1-1|TRBV11-2|.
CASGRAEMNTEAFF
TGTGCCAGCGGCAGGGCTGAGATGAACACTGAAGCTTTCTTT
>once|TRBJ1-5|TRBV6-6|.
CASSDVGTNQPQHF
TGTGCCAGCAGCGACGTGGGGACCAATCAGCCCCAGCATTTT
>.|TRBJ1-2|TRBV6-5|TRBD1
CASSYSTGRGGYTF
TGTGCCAGCAGTTACTCGACAGGGCGGGGTGGCTACACCTTC
>.|TRBJ2-1|TRBV2|.
CASSEAMIYNEQFF
TGTGCCAGCAGTGAAGCCATGATCTACAATGAGCAGTTCTTC
>few|TRBJ1-2|TRBV7-9|.
CASSLGPGAYGYTF
TGTGCCAGCAGCTTAGGCCCCGGGGCTTATGGCTACACCTTC
>few|TRBJ1-2|TRBV5-1|.
CASSLEGPNYGYTF
TGCGCCAGCAGCTTGGAAGGACCCAACTATGGCTACACCTTC
>.|TRBJ2-1|TRBV27|.
CASTRASLNEQFF
TGTGCCAGCACCCGTGCATCACTCAATGAGCAGTTCTTC
>.|TRBJ1-2|TRBV5-1|.
CASSPIRGMGGYTF
TGCGCCAGCAGCCCTATACGAGGGATGGGGGGCTACACCTTC
>.|TRBJ1-1|TRBV3-1/TRBV3-2|.
CASSLSTTEAFF
TGTGCCAGCAGTCTATCTACGACTGAAGCTTTCTTT
>.|TRBJ2-6|TRBV19|.
CASSMTHSGANVLTF
TGTGCCAGTAGTATGACGCACTCTGGGGCCAACGTCCTGACTTTC
>.|TRBJ1-5|TRBV24-1|.
CATGRKGTNQPQHF
TGTGCCACCGGGCGTAAAGGGACAAATCAGCCCCAGCATTTT
>.|TRBJ1-5|TRBV5-5|TRBD1
CASSRQGGGQPQHF
TGTGCCAGCAGTAGACAGGGAGGAGGTCAGCCCCAGCATTTT
>.|TRBJ2-5|TRBV24-1|.
CATSDITGGRETQYF
TGTGCCACCAGTGATATTACAGGAGGAAGGGAGACCCAGTACTTC
>.|TRBJ2-5|TRBV2|.
CASSYSQETQYF
TGTGCCAGCTCGTACAGTCAAGAGACCCAGTACTTC
>.|TRBJ1-4|TRBV9|TRBD1
CASSKGQGARTNEKLFF
TGTGCCAGCAGCAAGGGACAGGGGGCGAGGACTAATGAAAAACTGTTTTTT
>few|TRBJ2-1|TRBV3-1/TRBV3-2|.
CASSPPGGRNEQFF
TGTGCCAGCAGCCCTCCCGGAGGGAGGAATGAGCAGTTCTTC
>few|TRBJ1-3|TRBV4-2|.
CASSPREAGNTIYF
TGTGCCAGCAGCCCTCGGGAGGCTGGAAACACCATATATTTT